This entry concerns a single T cell receptor beta chain. This sample was taken from a study of blood T cell repertoires in COVID-19. About the research overall: Acute and convalescent COVID-19 samples came from the United States, Italy and Spain.

This CDR3 comprises 16 residues. CDR1 is KGHDR and CDR2 is SFDVKD in the germline V gene. V was shortened by 4 bases and J by 7 bases, with 19 bases between the two germline ends. As originally analysed: Cell counts per sample came from amplifying reference gene primers. Profiled with immunoSEQ multiplex PCR; TCRdb holds only in-frame clones, not every one. D and trimming come from the DNA, and the V and J calls and clone size come from that table. The data show about 400,000 clones, with nearly 90% seen just once and approximately 2.1% held by the top ten. Categorization into cohorts depended on clinical history that participants reported.

This clonotype was sampled from a woman aged 35 to 49 with acute COVID-19. This chain uses TRBV24-1 with TRBJ1-5, with D perhaps TRBD1 (5 bases). Sequences were obtained from PBMCs or T cells enriched from blood (not recorded which). The CDR3 here is CATSDGGTLDFQPQHF. Written as DNA, the CDR3 is TGTGCCACCAGTGACGGGGGGACCCTAGATTTCCAGCCCCAGCATTTT.